This TCR beta chain was identified in a study of T cell responses to AZD1222 COVID-19 vaccine. Findings and caveats of the study: The sample set comprised mostly white British donors with more females, and clonal diversity was possibly underestimated. Spike-specific TCR repertoires showed rising breadth and depth after two AZD1222 doses. Nearly half of spike-specific TCRs reportedly go after variant regions that carry no mutations.

A remark on this clone: Its antigen is unknown. Other DNA sequences in this specimen translate into the identical CDR3.

The CDR3 sequence is 12 residues long. The germline V gene encodes CDR1 KGHSH and CDR2 LQKENI. The V and J ends lost 2 bases and 3 bases respectively, with 5 bases between them. The protocol was immunoSEQ multiplex PCR, while the TCRdb copy is restricted to in-frame clones and leaves out a portion. Among roughly 140,000 clones, approximately 88% were seen once, and the ten largest hold 2.2%. The source is an adult in good health. Here the sequenced sample was peripheral blood, taken on day 0 of AZD1222 vaccination. The chain employs TRBV18 and TRBJ2-7; D remains ambiguous. CDR3 region: CASSPDNYEQYF. The CDR3 nucleotides are TGTGCCAGCTCACCAGACAACTACGAGCAGTACTTC.